This record concerns one T cell receptor beta chain sequence. What it binds is unknown. PCR employed 60 Vbeta and 13 Jbeta primers. Clones were sequenced by immunoSEQ multiplex PCR, and TCRdb holds only the in-frame ones, with some missing. The data contain about 190,000 clones, about 85% of them seen just once; the ten biggest clones take up around 9.6%. This entry comes from a study of cytomegalovirus exposure and HLA in healthy donors. The study, taken as a whole, reports: The number of N-insertions in an Asian-associated ancestry cluster was reportedly below the approximately 700-donor mean in a later analysis.

Those who donated were healthy bone marrow donors. CDR1 SGHRS and CDR2 YFSETQ come from the germline V gene. The CDR3 runs 18 residues. V lost 1 base, J lost 9 bases, and 17 bases stayed unmatched. This TCR was recovered from a woman aged 45-65 years in good health and CMV-seropositive. This chain links TRBV5-1 with TRBJ2-1, with 9 bases matching TRBD2. Sequenced material: PBMCs. The CDR3 loop reads CASSLLTHGTSLLVEQFF. As DNA, the CDR3 is TGCGCCAGCAGCTTGTTGACCCACGGGACTAGCCTTCTGGTTGAGCAGTTCTTC.